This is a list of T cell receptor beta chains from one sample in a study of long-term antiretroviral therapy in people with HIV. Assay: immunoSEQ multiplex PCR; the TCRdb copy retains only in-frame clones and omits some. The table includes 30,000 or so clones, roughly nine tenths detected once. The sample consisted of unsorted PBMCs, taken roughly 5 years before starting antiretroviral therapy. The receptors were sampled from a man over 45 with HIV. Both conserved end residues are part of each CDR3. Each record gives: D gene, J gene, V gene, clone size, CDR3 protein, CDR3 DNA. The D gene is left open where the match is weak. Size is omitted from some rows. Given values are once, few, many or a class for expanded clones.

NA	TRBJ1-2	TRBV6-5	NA	CASSYGRTAYGYTF	TGTGCCAGCAGTTACGGCCGGACAGCCTATGGCTACACCTTC
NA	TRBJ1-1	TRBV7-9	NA	CASSQGPRGSAEAFF	TGTGCCAGCAGCCAGGGACCAAGGGGTAGCGCTGAAGCTTTCTTT
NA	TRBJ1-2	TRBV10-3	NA	CAISETGAVGYTF	TGTGCCATCAGTGAAACGGGGGCAGTTGGCTACACCTTC
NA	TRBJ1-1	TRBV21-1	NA	CASSKGKPKWDNGSSEAFF	TGTGCCAGCAGCAAAGGGAAACCAAAATGGGACAACGGAAGCTCTGAAGCTTTCTTT
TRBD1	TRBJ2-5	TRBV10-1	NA	CASSLRQGIRETQYF	TGCGCCAGCAGTCTTCGACAGGGAATTAGGGAGACCCAGTACTTC
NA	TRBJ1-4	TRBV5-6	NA	CASSLTVWGEKLFF	TGTGCCAGCAGCTTGACGGTTTGGGGTGAAAAACTGTTTTTT
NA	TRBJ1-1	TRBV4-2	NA	CASARGGTEAFF	TGTGCCAGCGCCCGGGGGGGAACTGAAGCTTTCTTT
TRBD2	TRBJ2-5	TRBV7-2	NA	CASSLASGGGQTQYF	TGTGCCAGCAGCTTAGCGTCCGGGGGGGGACAGACCCAGTACTTC
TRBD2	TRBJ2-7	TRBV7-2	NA	CASSLVGTSGGHEQYF	TGTGCCAGCAGCTTAGTAGGGACTAGCGGGGGCCACGAGCAGTACTTC
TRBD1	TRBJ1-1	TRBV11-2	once	CASSLGQGARAFF	TGTGCCAGCAGCTTGGGACAGGGGGCCCGAGCTTTCTTT
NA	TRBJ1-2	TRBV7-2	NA	CASSRDRYDGYTF	TGTGCCAGCAGCCGCGACAGGTATGATGGCTACACCTTC
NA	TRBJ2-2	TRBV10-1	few	CASSEIHTGELFF	TGCGCCAGCAGTGAGATCCACACCGGGGAGCTGTTTTTT
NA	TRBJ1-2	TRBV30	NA	CAWERTSSGTF	TGTGCCTGGGAGCGGACAAGTTCCGGCACCTTC
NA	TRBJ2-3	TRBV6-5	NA	CASSYSSGTDTQYF	TGTGCCAGCAGTTACTCGAGCGGGACAGATACGCAGTATTTT
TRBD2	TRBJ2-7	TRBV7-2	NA	CASSLGLAGGGEQYF	TGTGCCAGCAGCCTCGGACTAGCGGGAGGAGGCGAGCAGTACTTC
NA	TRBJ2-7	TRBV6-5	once	CASSYFYRNSYEQYF	TGTGCCAGCAGTTACTTCTATCGGAACTCCTACGAGCAGTACTTC
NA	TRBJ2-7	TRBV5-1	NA	CASSLVGLSNEQYF	TGCGCCAGCAGCTTGGTCGGGTTGTCAAACGAGCAGTACTTC
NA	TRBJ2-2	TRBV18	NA	CASSPNTGTGELFF	TGTGCCAGCTCACCCAATACAGGAACCGGGGAGCTGTTTTTT
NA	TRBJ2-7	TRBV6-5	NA	CASSRTGTSSYEQYF	TGTGCCAGCAGTAGGACAGGGACTAGCTCCTACGAGCAGTACTTC
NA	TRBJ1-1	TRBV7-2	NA	CASSLGHNTEAFF	TGTGCCAGCAGCTTAGGGCATAACACTGAAGCTTTCTTT
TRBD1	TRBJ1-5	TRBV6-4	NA	CASSVDRDQPQHF	TGTGCCAGCAGTGTCGACAGGGATCAGCCCCAGCATTTT
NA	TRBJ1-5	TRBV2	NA	CASSEQGRSNQPQHF	TGTGCCAGCAGTGAACAGGGACGTAGCAATCAGCCCCAGCATTTT
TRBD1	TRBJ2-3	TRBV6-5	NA	CASSYGTGGTDTQYF	TGTGCCAGCAGTTATGGGACAGGGGGCACAGATACGCAGTATTTT
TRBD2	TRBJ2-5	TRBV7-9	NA	CASSLLAGYQETQYF	TGTGCCAGCAGCTTACTAGCGGGATACCAAGAGACCCAGTACTTC
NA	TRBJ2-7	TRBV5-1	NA	CASSLAGGIVYEQYF	TGCGCCAGCAGCTTGGCGGGCGGGATTGTATACGAGCAGTACTTC
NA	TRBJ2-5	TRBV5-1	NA	CASSLDREETQYF	TGCGCCAGCAGCTTGGATAGGGAAGAGACCCAGTACTTC
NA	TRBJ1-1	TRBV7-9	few	CASSIGANTEAFF	TGTGCCAGCAGCATAGGAGCAAACACTGAAGCTTTCTTT
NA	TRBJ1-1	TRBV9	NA	CASSVGEGITEAFF	TGTGCCAGCAGCGTAGGGGAGGGTATCACTGAAGCTTTCTTT
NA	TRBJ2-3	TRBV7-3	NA	CASSAAGGTDTQYF	TGTGCCAGCAGCGCGGCAGGGGGCACAGATACGCAGTATTTT